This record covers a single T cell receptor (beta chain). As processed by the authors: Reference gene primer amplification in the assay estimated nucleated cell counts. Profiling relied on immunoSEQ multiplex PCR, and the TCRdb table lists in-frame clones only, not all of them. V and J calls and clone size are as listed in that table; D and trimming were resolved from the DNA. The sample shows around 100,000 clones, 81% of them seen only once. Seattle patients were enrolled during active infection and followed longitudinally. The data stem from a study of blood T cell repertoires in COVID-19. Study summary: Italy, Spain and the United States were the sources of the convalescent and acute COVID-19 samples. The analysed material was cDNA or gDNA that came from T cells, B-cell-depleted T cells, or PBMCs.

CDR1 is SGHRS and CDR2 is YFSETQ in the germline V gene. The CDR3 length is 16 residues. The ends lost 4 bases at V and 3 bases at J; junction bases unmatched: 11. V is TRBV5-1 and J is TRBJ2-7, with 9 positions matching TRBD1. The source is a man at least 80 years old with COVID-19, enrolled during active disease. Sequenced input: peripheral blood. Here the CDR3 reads CASSEKAGTGNYEQYF. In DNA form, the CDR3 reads TGCGCCAGCAGCGAAAAAGCCGGGACAGGGAACTACGAGCAGTACTTC.